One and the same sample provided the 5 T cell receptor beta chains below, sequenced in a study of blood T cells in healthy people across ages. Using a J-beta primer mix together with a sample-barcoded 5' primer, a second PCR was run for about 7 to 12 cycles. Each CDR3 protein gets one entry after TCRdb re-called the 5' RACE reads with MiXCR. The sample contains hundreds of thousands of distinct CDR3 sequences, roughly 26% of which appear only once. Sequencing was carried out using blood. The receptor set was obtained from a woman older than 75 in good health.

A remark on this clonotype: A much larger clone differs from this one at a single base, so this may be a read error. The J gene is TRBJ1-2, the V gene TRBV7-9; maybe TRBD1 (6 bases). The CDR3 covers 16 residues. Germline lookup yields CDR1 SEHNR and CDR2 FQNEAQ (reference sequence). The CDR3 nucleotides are TGTGCCAGCAGCTTAGAGGTCGCGGGGGCGAGAGATGGCTTCACCTTC. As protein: CASSLEVAGARDGFTF. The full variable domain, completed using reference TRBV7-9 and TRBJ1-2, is DTGVSQNPRHKITKRGQNVTFRCDPISEHNRLYWYRQTLGQGPEFLTYFQNEAQLEKSRLLSDRFSAERPKGSFSTLEIQRTEQGDSAMYLCASSLEVAGARDGFTFGSGTRLTVV.

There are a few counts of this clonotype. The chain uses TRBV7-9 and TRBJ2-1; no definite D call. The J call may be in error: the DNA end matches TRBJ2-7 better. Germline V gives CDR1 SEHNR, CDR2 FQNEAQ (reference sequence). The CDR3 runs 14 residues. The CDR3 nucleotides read TGTGCCAGCAGCCCGAGTACGAGTTACAATGAGCAGTACTTC. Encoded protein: CASSPSTSYNEQYF.

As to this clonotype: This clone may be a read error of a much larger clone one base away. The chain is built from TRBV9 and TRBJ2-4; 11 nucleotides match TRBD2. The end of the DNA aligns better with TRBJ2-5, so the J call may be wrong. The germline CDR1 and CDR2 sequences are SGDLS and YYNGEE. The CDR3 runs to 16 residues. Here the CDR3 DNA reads TGTGCCAGCAGCGTGACTAGCGGGGACCTAAGAGAGACCCAGTACTTC. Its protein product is CASSVTSGDLRETQYF.

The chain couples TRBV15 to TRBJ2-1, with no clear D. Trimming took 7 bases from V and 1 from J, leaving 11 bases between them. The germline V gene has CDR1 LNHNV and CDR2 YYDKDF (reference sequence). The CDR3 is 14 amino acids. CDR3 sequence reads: CATTQAGSYNEQFF. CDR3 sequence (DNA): TGTGCCACCACTCAGGCCGGGTCCTACAATGAGCAGTTCTTC.

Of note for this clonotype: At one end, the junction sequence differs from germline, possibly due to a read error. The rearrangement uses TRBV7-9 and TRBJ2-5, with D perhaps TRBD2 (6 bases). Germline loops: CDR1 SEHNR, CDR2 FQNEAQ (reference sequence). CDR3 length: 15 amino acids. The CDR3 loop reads CTSSLPWGVQETQYF. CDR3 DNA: TGTACCAGCAGCTTACCGTGGGGGGTCCAAGAGACCCAGTACTTC.